This TCR beta chain was observed in a study of cytomegalovirus exposure and HLA in healthy donors. Points from the study as a whole: Some V segments, including TRBV6-2 and TRBV6-3, were excluded as indistinguishable. Per published accounts, TCR beta sequences correctly predicted the HLA-A and HLA-B alleles of most subjects. Most TCR sequences proved rare, with some public TCRs found in many donors.

This clone was observed a single time. What it binds is not known. V lost 1 base, J lost 7 bases, and 7 bases stayed unmatched. CDR1 SGHNT and CDR2 YYREEE come from the germline V gene (reference sequence). CDR3 size: 16 residues. PCR employed 60 Vbeta and 13 Jbeta primers. The data were produced by immunoSEQ multiplex PCR, yet TCRdb's version contains in-frame clones alone and is incomplete. The sample has some 270,000 clones; 80% are singletons. This cohort consisted of healthy bone marrow donors. The sequence was obtained from a girl aged 2 to 10 in good health and CMV-seronegative. This chain connects TRBV5-4 to TRBJ2-2, with 10 positions matching TRBD2. The sequenced sample was PBMCs. The CDR3 nucleotides are TGTGCCAGCAGCTTGACCGCTAGCGGGGGAGTCGGGGAGCTGTTTTTT. It encodes CASSLTASGGVGELFF.